This TCR beta chain came from a study of blood T cell repertoires in COVID-19. Study context: T cells, B-cell-depleted T cells, or PBMCs supplied cDNA or gDNA.

How the authors handled the data: Amplified reference gene primers provided the basis for estimating nucleated cell counts. Data came from immunoSEQ multiplex PCR; TCRdb stores just in-frame clones and leaves some out. Clone size and V and J calls were adopted from that table, with D and trimming inferred from the DNA. The sample records under 200,000 clones, 75% to 85% being singletons. CDR1 and CDR2 (germline): MNHEY, SMNVEV (reference sequence). The CDR3 is 14 residues long. V lost 3 bases, J lost 7 bases, and 7 bases stayed unmatched. Seattle enrolled patients during active infection and tracked them longitudinally.

Sequenced material: peripheral blood. This receptor was obtained from a woman between 55 and 75 years old with COVID-19, enrolled during active disease. This chain connects TRBV27 to TRBJ2-7; the match to TRBD2 covers 9 bases. The CDR3 region is CASSFSGRQREQYF. CDR3 in DNA: TGTGCCAGCAGTTTCAGCGGGAGGCAAAGGGAGCAGTACTTC.